The 5 T cell receptor beta chains presented below share a single source sample, sequenced in a study of T cells in Graves' hyperthyroidism and ophthalmopathy (dated by TCRdb to the late 2010s). Libraries came from multiplex PCR. The sample was run on an Illumina HiSeq 2000. Amplification of TCR beta CDR3 regions was carried out from RNA transcripts. The TCR CDR3 was subjected to a first round of RT-PCR using the HTBI primer set and the Qiagen OneStep RT-PCR kit. The public reads were reprocessed in TCRdb via fastp at Q25 and MiXCR, keeping in-frame beta chains. Identical CDR3 proteins give one entry, which carries the most common genes and DNA. The sample records fewer than 350,000 distinct CDR3 sequences, roughly 18% of which are singletons. The top ten hold approximately 49% of the sample. The sequenced material came from blood. Receptors were obtained from a woman aged 50 to 60 with Graves' hyperthyroidism.

This clonotype occurred many times. DNA for the CDR3: TGTGCCAGCAGTCCCCGGCCGGCCTTTGAGGGGATCTACGAGCAGTACTTC. It is translated as CASSPRPAFEGIYEQYF. The genes are TRBV28 and TRBJ2-7, with D perhaps assigned TRBD1 or TRBD2 (5 bases each). Germline CDR1 is MDHEN and CDR2 is SYDVKM. The CDR3 covers 17 residues. V shed 5 bases and J shed 3 bases, with 23 bases lying between them.

This clonotype was detected ten times or more. The J gene is TRBJ2-5, the V gene TRBV2, with 9 bases aligning to TRBD1. The CDR3 contains 16 residues. Germline assignment: CDR1 SNHLY and CDR2 FYNNEI. V shed 6 bases, J shed 5 bases, and the junction held 13 bases outside the gene matches. The CDR3 region is CASSGGTGLLTETQYF. The CDR3 DNA is TGTGCCAGCAGCGGGGGGACAGGGTTGCTAACTGAGACCCAGTACTTC.

Note on this clonotype: The DNA is left out, because the CDR3 cannot be placed on it with certainty; the CDR3 is given as TCRdb lists it. CDR3 loop: CASSSLLAGAYEQYFGPGTIEAFF. The gene calls are TRBV12-3 or TRBV12-4 and TRBJ1-1. Counting both end residues, the CDR3 totals 24 amino acids.

This sequence joins TRBV4-1 and TRBJ1-1; TRBD1 matches 7 bases. The CDR3 extends over 15 amino acids. Germline V gene sequence: CDR1 MGHRA, CDR2 YSYEKL. Trimming removed 4 bases from V and 0 bases from J; junction bases left unmatched: 5. The CDR3 reads CASSRIQGLNTEAFF. The CDR3 coding sequence is TGCGCCAGCAGCCGAATACAGGGGCTGAACACTGAAGCTTTCTTT.

On this clonotype: A much bigger clone sits one base away, suggesting this may be a read error. The CDR3 reads CASQTSGRIDEQSF. For the CDR3, the DNA is TGTGCCAGCCAGACTAGCGGGAGAATAGATGAGCAGTCCTTC. The V and J genes are TRBV28 and TRBJ2-1; 12 bases agree with TRBD2. The CDR3 extends over 14 amino acids. Per germline, CDR1 MDHEN and CDR2 SYDVKM. Drawing the rest from reference TRBV28 and TRBJ2-1, the complete variable domain is DVKVTQSSRYLVKRTGEKVFLECVQDMDHENMFWYRQDPGLGLRLIYFSYDVKMKEKGDIPEGYSVSREKKERFSLILESASTNQTSMYLCASQTSGRIDEQSFGPGTRLTVL.